The 8 T cell receptor beta chains listed next were all sequenced from one sample in a study of blood T cell repertoires in COVID-19. Generated by immunoSEQ multiplex PCR, the TCRdb table keeps only in-frame clones and is missing some. Here the sample spans under 300,000 clones, 88% being singletons. The sample comprised PBMCs or T cells enriched from blood (not recorded which). Receptors were obtained from a woman between 50 and 59 years old who had recovered from COVID-19.

The chain joins TRBV24-1 to TRBJ1-2; no definite D call. Trimming left V 2 bases short and J 8 bases short, with 17 bases between. The CDR3 runs 15 residues. Looked up from germline, CDR1 is KGHDR and CDR2 is SFDVKD. The DNA of the CDR3 is TGTGCCACCAGTGATTCCCTCAAGGCGGGCGGCGGCTACACCTTC. Amino acids: CATSDSLKAGGGYTF.

This clone was counted between two and nine times. The chain is built from TRBV3-1 (or the pseudogene TRBV3-2) and TRBJ2-7, with 9 bases identical to TRBD1. This CDR3 spans 14 amino acids. CDR1 is LGHDT, CDR2 YNNKEL, per germline (reference sequence). J gave up 5 bases and V 4 bases, and 6 bases lay outside the gene matches. The DNA for the CDR3 is TGTGCCAGCAGCCCAGGACAGGGGTACAACGAGCAGTACTTC. It codes for CASSPGQGYNEQYF.

The CDR3 loop reads CASSWNTGELFF. The CDR3 DNA reads as TGTGCCAGCAGCTGGAACACCGGGGAGCTGTTTTTT. This chain joins TRBV2 and TRBJ2-2; D remains unclear. This CDR3 is 12 amino acids long. Trimming removed 6 bases from V and 1 base from J, with 3 bases in between. CDR1 is SNHLY and CDR2 is FYNNEI in the germline V gene.

The CDR3 DNA is TGTGCCACGAAGGGAACGGGAGGGATTTTTGCCGGGGAGCTGTTTTTT. It specifies CATKGTGGIFAGELFF. This chain joins TRBV10-3 and TRBJ2-2; 8 bases agree with TRBD2. After removal of 10 bases from V and 6 bases from J, the junction contained 16 bases not matched to a gene. The CDR3 sequence is 16 residues long. CDR1 and CDR2 (germline): ENHRY, SYGVKD.

J is TRBJ2-7 and V is TRBV2, with 8 bases lining up with TRBD2. The CDR3 length is 16 residues. Germline-derived CDR1 and CDR2 are SNHLY and FYNNEI. The trim removed 5 bases at V and 2 bases at J, leaving 11 bases unmatched. The CDR3 spells CASSLPSSGSPYEQYF. DNA of the CDR3: TGTGCCAGCAGTCTGCCCTCGAGCGGGAGTCCCTACGAGCAGTACTTC.

The chain carries TRBV7-9 and TRBJ1-3, with D perhaps TRBD1 (5 bases). Germline V lookup: CDR1 SEHNR, CDR2 FQNEAQ (reference sequence). This CDR3 comprises 14 residues. Between the trimmed V and J ends, which lost 4 bases and 0 bases, there was a span of 7 bases. The CDR3 sequence is CASSSDSSGNTIYF. CDR3 nucleotides: TGTGCCAGCAGCTCAGACAGCTCTGGAAACACCATATATTTT.

This clone turned up a few times. The J gene is TRBJ1-4, the V gene TRBV27, with 8 positions matching TRBD1. J lost 7 bases, V lost 6 bases, and 10 bases had no gene match. The germline gives CDR1 MNHEY, CDR2 SMNVEV (reference sequence). The CDR3 extends over 15 amino acids. The CDR3 loop reads CASRPGQGLSEKLFF. CDR3 sequence (DNA): TGTGCCAGCAGACCCGGACAGGGACTAAGTGAAAAACTGTTTTTT. The full variable domain, completed using reference TRBV27 and TRBJ1-4, is EAQVTQNPRYLITVTGKKLTVTCSQNMNHEYMSWYRQDPGLGLRQIYYSMNVEVTDKGDVPEGYKVSRKEKRNFPLILESPSPNQTSLYFCASRPGQGLSEKLFFGSGTQLSVL.

Only one count was recorded for this clone. The V gene is TRBV6-1, the J gene TRBJ2-3, with TRBD2 matching over 7 bases. V shed 4 bases and J 4 bases; nucleotides not matched to a gene: 14. There are 17 residues in the CDR3. The germline V gene has CDR1 MNHNS and CDR2 SASEGT. For the CDR3, the DNA is TGTGCCAGCAGTGCGGTCGGGAGGTTATTCCCCGCAGATACGCAGTATTTT. Translating it yields CASSAVGRLFPADTQYF.